The source of this TCR beta chain is a study of T cell repertoires in cytomegalovirus infection (dated by TCRdb to the late 2010s). In the study overall: Because public TCR beta signatures pointed to carriage of CMV infection together with the matching HLA type, the HLA type of each donor mattered for the analysis.

Trimming at the junction amounts to 5 bases on V and 1 base on J, and the germline ends lie 11 bases apart. Including cysteine and phenylalanine, the CDR3 has 14 amino acids. CDR3 DNA is the only sequence kept; it has 42 bases, read in frame from the first base. CDR1 and CDR2 are drawn from the germline V gene: SGHAT, FQNNGV. The paper's findings and limits, for the study overall: The ex vivo response was dominated by HLA-C-restricted CMV-specific TCR beta clonotypes, and the single most frequent clonotype in two of eight donors was supplied by these HLA-C-restricted clonotypes. Carriers of CMV infection plus the relevant HLA type were discriminated by the cumulative frequency of public TCR beta family members in the study cohort and in an independent approximately 400-donor cohort.

This clonotype was detected many times. The target of this receptor is not known. No qualities accompany the bases; no much larger clone lies one base away. The instrument was an Illumina HiSeq 1500. TCRdb reran the public reads through fastp at Q25 and MiXCR, keeping productive beta chains. All rows with the same CDR3 protein become a single entry with the most common DNA and genes. Counted in this sample were roughly 100,000 distinct CDR3 sequences; about 15% of them appeared once. The top ten clonotypes cover around 8.2% of the sample. This sequence was found in a human donor in good health (CMV status not recorded). Some clones in this sample may be carry-over from other donors' samples. Specimen: PBMCs. The rearranged segments are TRBV11-2 and TRBJ1-1; TRBD1 is a weak D gene call, 6 bases matching. The CDR3 protein is CASSAGEQNTEAFF. Here is the DNA: TGTGCCAGCAGCGCAGGGGAACAGAACACTGAAGCTTTCTTT.